This T cell receptor (beta chain) was sequenced during a study of T cell changes during pregnancy in multiple sclerosis. The V segment lost 5 bases and the J segment 7 bases; nucleotides outside the gene matches: 5. Germline V gene data show CDR1 as LNHDA and CDR2 as SQIVND (reference sequence). CDR3 size: 14 residues. Profiled with immunoSEQ multiplex PCR; TCRdb holds only in-frame clones, not every one. The repertoire holds about 100,000 clones, with about 92% as singletons. Sample: peripheral blood, taken in the second trimester of pregnancy. The sequence was obtained from a female donor with multiple sclerosis, enrolled in a pregnancy study. The genes are TRBV19 and TRBJ1-4, with 9 bases fitting TRBD1. CDR3 nucleotides: TGTGCCAGTAGTCCACGACAGGGGGGTGAAAAACTGTTTTTT. The encoded protein is CASSPRQGGEKLFF. The variable domain in full, with the rest retrieved from reference TRBV19 and TRBJ1-4, is DGGITQSPKYLFRKEGQNVTLSCEQNLNHDAMYWYRQDPGQGLRLIYYSQIVNDFQKGDIAEGYSVSREKKESFPLTVTSAQKNPTAFYLCASSPRQGGEKLFFGSGTQLSVL.